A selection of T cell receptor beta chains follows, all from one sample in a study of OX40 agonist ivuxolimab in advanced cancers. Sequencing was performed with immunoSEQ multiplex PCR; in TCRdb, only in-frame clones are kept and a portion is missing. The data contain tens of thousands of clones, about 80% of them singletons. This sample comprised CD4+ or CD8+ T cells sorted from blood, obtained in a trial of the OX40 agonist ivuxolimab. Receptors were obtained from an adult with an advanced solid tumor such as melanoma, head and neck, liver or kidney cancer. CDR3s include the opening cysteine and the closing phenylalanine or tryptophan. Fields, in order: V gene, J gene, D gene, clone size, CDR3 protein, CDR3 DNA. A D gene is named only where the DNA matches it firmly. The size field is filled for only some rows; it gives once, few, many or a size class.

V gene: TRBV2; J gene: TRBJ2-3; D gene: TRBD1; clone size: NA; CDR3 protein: CARTGDQGTDTQYF; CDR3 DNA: TGTGCCAGAACAGGGGACCAGGGCACAGATACGCAGTATTTT
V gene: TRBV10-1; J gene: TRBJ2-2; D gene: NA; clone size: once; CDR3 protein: CASSIPPLCTGELFF; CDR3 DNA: TGCGCCAGCAGTATTCCACCCCTCTGCACCGGGGAGCTGTTTTTT
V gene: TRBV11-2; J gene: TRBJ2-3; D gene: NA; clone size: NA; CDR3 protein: CASSRRETRTDTQYF; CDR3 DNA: TGTGCCAGCAGCCGCCGGGAGACGCGCACAGATACGCAGTATTTT
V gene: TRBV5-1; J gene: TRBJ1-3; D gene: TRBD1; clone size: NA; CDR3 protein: CASSLRQGSSGNTIYF; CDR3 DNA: TGCGCCAGCAGCCTCAGACAGGGGTCGTCAGGAAACACCATATATTTT
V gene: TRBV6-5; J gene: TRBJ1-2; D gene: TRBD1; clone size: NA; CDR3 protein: CASSYRGQGNYGYTF; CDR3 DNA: TGTGCCAGCAGTTACCGTGGACAGGGTAACTATGGCTACACCTTC
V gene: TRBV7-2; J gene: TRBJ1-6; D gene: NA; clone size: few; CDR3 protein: CASSLGRIYNSPLHF; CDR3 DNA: TGTGCCAGCAGCTTGGGACGGATTTATAATTCACCCCTCCACTTT
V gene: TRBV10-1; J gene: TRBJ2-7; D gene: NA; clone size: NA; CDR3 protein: CASIDSRKSSYEQYF; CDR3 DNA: TGCGCCAGCATCGACAGTCGGAAGAGCTCCTACGAGCAGTACTTC
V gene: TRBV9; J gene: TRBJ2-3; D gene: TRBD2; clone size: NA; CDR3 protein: CASSKQGGGVSTDTQYF; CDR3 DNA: TGTGCCAGCAGCAAACAGGGCGGGGGGGTTAGCACAGATACGCAGTATTTT
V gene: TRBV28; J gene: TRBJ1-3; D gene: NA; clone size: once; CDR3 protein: CASRTGTGAGNTIYF; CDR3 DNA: TGTGCCAGCAGAACAGGGACGGGAGCTGGAAACACCATATATTTT
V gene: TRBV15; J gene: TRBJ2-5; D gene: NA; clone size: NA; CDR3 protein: CATSRDFRIRGLETQYF; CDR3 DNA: TGTGCCACCAGCAGAGATTTTCGGATTCGGGGGTTGGAGACCCAGTACTTC
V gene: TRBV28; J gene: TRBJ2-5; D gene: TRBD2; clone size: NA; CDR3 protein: CASRLSGAETQYF; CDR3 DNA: TGTGCCAGCAGACTTAGCGGGGCGGAGACCCAGTACTTC
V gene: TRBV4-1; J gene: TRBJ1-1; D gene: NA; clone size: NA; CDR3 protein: CASSQVFAGASGNTEAFF; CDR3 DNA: TGCGCCAGCAGCCAAGTCTTTGCGGGGGCCAGTGGGAACACTGAAGCTTTCTTT
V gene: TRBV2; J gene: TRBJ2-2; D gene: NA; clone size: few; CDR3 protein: CASSEAAYTGELFF; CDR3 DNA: TGTGCCAGCAGTGAAGCGGCCTACACCGGGGAGCTGTTTTTT
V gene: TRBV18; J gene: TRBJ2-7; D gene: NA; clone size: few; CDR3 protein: CASSQGAQDVHEQYF; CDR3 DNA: TGTGCCAGCTCACAGGGAGCCCAGGACGTCCACGAGCAGTACTTC
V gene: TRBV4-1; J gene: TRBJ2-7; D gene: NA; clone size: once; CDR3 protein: CASSRSEGVGEQYF; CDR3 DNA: TGCGCCAGCAGCCGGAGTGAAGGGGTGGGCGAGCAGTACTTC
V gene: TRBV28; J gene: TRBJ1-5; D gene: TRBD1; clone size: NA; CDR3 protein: CASNFGQGNTQPQHF; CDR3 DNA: TGTGCCAGCAATTTCGGACAGGGGAATACTCAGCCCCAGCATTTT
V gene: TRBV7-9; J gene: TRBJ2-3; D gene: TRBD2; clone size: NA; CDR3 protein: CASSNSGGFPDTQYF; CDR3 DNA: TGTGCCAGCAGCAATAGCGGGGGATTTCCAGATACGCAGTATTTT
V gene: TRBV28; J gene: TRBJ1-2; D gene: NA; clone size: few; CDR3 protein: CASSSFQEHYGYTF; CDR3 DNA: TGTGCCAGCAGTTCTTTTCAGGAGCACTATGGCTACACCTTC
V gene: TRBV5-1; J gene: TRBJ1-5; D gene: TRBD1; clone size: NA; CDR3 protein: CASSFRTGTDQPQHF; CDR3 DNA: TGCGCCAGCAGCTTCCGGACAGGAACCGATCAGCCCCAGCATTTT